Listed below are T cell receptor beta chains from one sample, sequenced in a study of T-cell reconstitution after alpha-beta-depleted transplantation in children. TCRdb used MiXCR to reprocess the PCR reads, holding one entry per CDR3 protein. The repertoire holds 97,000 or so distinct CDR3 sequences, with about 6.8% as singletons. Sequencing was performed on PBMCs, taken before TCRalphabeta/CD19-depleted stem cell transplant. The receptors were sampled from a boy aged 2 to 9 with acute lymphoblastic leukemia, due to receive a stem cell transplant. Both conserved end residues are part of each CDR3. A D gene is named only where the DNA matches it firmly. Part of the rows lack a size; the others show once, few, many or a class for expanded clones.

>.|TRBV11-2|TRBD2|TRBJ2-4
TGTGCCAGCAGCTTAGGGGGGACTAGCGGAGCCCTAGCCAAAAACATTCAGTACTTC
CASSLGGTSGALAKNIQYF
>.|TRBV4-2|.|TRBJ2-5
TGTGCCAGCAGCCCCCAAAGTCCCGGGGTAGGTGGAAAGACCAAGTACTTC
CASSPQSPGVGGKTKYF
>many|TRBV28|TRBD1|TRBJ1-2
TGTGCCAGCTCTTCGACAGGGGAGTATGGCTACACCTTC
CASSSTGEYGYTF
>.|TRBV10-3|TRBD1|TRBJ1-1
TGTGCCATCAGTTGGACAGGGGACAACACTGAAGCTTTCTTT
CAISWTGDNTEAFF
>many|TRBV20-1|TRBD1|TRBJ1-4
TGCAGTGCAACAGGGGCGATTAATGAAAAACTGTTTTTT
CSATGAINEKLFF
>.|TRBV7-6|TRBD1|TRBJ2-6
TGTGCCGGCGGAGGGACAGGGGGTTCTGGGGCCAACGTCCTGACTTTC
CAGGGTGGSGANVLTF
>many|TRBV21-1|.|TRBJ2-2
TGTGCCAGCAGCAAAGAGGTGGGGGGGGCCGGCGGGGAGCTGTTTTTT
CASSKEVGGAGGELFF
>many|TRBV28|.|TRBJ2-3
TGTGCCAGCAGTTTAGCAGGAGGGGGCGTTACAGATACGCAGTATTTT
CASSLAGGGVTDTQYF
>.|TRBV11-2|.|TRBJ2-7
TGTGCCAGCAGCCGCGGGGGGACAGGGAAAATCGAGCAGTACTTC
CASSRGGTGKIEQYF
>.|TRBV5-1|TRBD2|TRBJ2-4
TGCGCCAGCAGCAGGACTAGCGGGGGGGACATTCAGTACTTC
CASSRTSGGDIQYF
>few|TRBV29-1|TRBD1|TRBJ2-7
TGCAGCGCCACCCGGGACAGGGGGCCCTACGAGCAGTACTTC
CSATRDRGPYEQYF
>few|TRBV6-4|TRBD1|TRBJ1-6
TGTGCCAGCACTGCCCCCCCAGCAGGGGGCCATAGGCCCCTCCACTTT
CASTAPPAGGHRPLHF
>few|TRBV7-3|.|TRBJ1-1
TGTGCCAGCAGCTTAAGGGTTATGAACACTGAAGCTTTCTTT
CASSLRVMNTEAFF
>few|TRBV20-1|TRBD1|TRBJ1-2
TGCAGTGCTGACAGGGAAGGTGGCTACACCTTC
CSADREGGYTF
>many|TRBV7-2|.|TRBJ2-1
TGTGCCAGCAGCTTTAACGGGGGGCGATCCTACAATGAGCAGTTCTTC
CASSFNGGRSYNEQFF
>many|TRBV20-1|TRBD2|TRBJ2-7
TGCAGTGCTAGAGATCCGCCCGCGGCTAGCGGGGTCTACGAGCAGTACTTC
CSARDPPAASGVYEQYF
>few|TRBV20-1|.|TRBJ1-1
TGCAGTGCCATCTCCAGGGAAAGGAACACTGAAGCTTTCTTT
CSAISRERNTEAFF
>.|TRBV7-2|.|TRBJ1-5
TGTGCCAGCAGCCTAAGGGAAGGCAATCAGCCCCAGCATTTT
CASSLREGNQPQHF
>many|TRBV20-1|.|TRBJ2-3
TGCAGTGCTAGCGGGGTGAGCACAGATACGCAGTATTTT
CSASGVSTDTQYF
>many|TRBV6-1|.|TRBJ1-5
TGTGCCAGCAGTGAGGACCGCCCGGGGATTCGCAATCAGCCCCAGCATTTT
CASSEDRPGIRNQPQHF
>.|TRBV11-2|.|TRBJ2-1
TGTGCCAGCAGCTATAGAACTGGGGGGAGCTCCTACAATGAGCAGTTCTTC
CASSYRTGGSSYNEQFF
>.|TRBV4-2|TRBD2|TRBJ2-7
TGTGCCAGCAGCCAAGATCCAGCGGGGGGACACTACGAGCAGTACTTC
CASSQDPAGGHYEQYF
>.|TRBV2|TRBD2|TRBJ2-3
TGTGCCAGAGGGGAGGGCAGAGAGGCGTATTTT
CARGEGREAYF
>many|TRBV24-1|TRBD2|TRBJ2-7
TGTGCCACCAGTGTGAGGACTAGCGGTCGGGACGAGCAGTACTTC
CATSVRTSGRDEQYF
>.|TRBV5-6|.|TRBJ1-1
TGTGCCAGCAGCTCTATCCCACAGCTGAACACTGAAGCTTTCTTT
CASSSIPQLNTEAFF